The rows below give T cell receptor beta chains drawn from one sample of a study of shared T cell receptors in the human thymus. Profiling relied on immunoSEQ multiplex PCR, and the TCRdb table lists in-frame clones only, not all of them. Of a few hundred thousand clones listed, around 95% were seen once; the top ten hold 0.015% to 0.02%. Input material: thymocytes. The receptors derive from a human donor. The CDR3 runs from the conserved cysteine through the conserved F or W. The D gene is left open where the match is weak. Clone size is not always given. Where it is, it says once, few, many or a class for expanded clones.

NA NA 12 TRBJ2-7 TRBV10-3 CAISDGPYEQYF TGTGCCATCAGTGATGGGCCCTACGAGCAGTACTTC
NA TRBD2 15 TRBJ2-1 TRBV7-9 CASSPGTSGTNEQFF TGTGCCAGCAGCCCGGGGACTAGCGGGACGAATGAGCAGTTCTTC
NA TRBD1 13 TRBJ1-5 TRBV28 CASSWDRDQPQHF TGTGCCAGCAGCTGGGACAGGGATCAGCCCCAGCATTTT
NA NA 13 TRBJ2-5 TRBV27 CASSLFAQETQYF TGTGCCAGCAGTTTATTTGCCCAAGAGACCCAGTACTTC
NA TRBD2 17 TRBJ2-7 TRBV9 CASSKGPSGLAPYEQYF TGTGCCAGCAGCAAGGGTCCCTCGGGACTAGCCCCTTACGAGCAGTACTTC
few NA 15 TRBJ1-2 TRBV13 CASTLSQAKPDGYTF TGTGCCAGCACCCTTAGCCAGGCCAAGCCCGATGGCTACACCTTC
NA TRBD2 19 TRBJ2-1 TRBV5-4 CASSSTGGLAGSTYNEQFF TGTGCCAGCAGCTCGACAGGGGGACTAGCGGGGTCGACCTACAATGAGCAGTTCTTC
few NA 10 TRBJ2-1 TRBV28 CASRSNEQFF TGTGCCAGCAGGAGCAATGAGCAGTTCTTC
NA NA 12 TRBJ2-3 TRBV30 CAWSVPTSAQYF TGTGCCTGGAGTGTCCCGACCAGCGCGCAGTATTTT
NA NA 16 TRBJ2-2 TRBV19 CASRLSGGATAGELFF TGTGCCAGTAGGTTAAGTGGGGGCGCAACTGCCGGGGAGCTGTTTTTT
NA TRBD2 17 TRBJ2-1 TRBV15 CATSAVTCAGGNNEQFF TGTGCCACCAGCGCAGTAACGTGTGCGGGAGGCAACAATGAGCAGTTCTTC
NA TRBD1 15 TRBJ2-5 TRBV5-6 CASTAGQGAVETQYF TGTGCCAGCACCGCGGGACAGGGGGCAGTTGAGACCCAGTACTTC
NA TRBD2 19 TRBJ2-2 TRBV7-3 CASSQIPRTSGRETGELFF TGTGCCAGCAGCCAGATACCTAGGACTAGCGGGAGGGAAACCGGGGAGCTGTTTTTT
NA TRBD2 22 TRBJ2-2 TRBV15 CATSRDLAPGLAGGANTGELFF TGTGCCACCAGCAGAGATCTTGCCCCGGGACTAGCGGGAGGCGCGAACACCGGGGAGCTGTTTTTT
NA NA 11 TRBJ2-7 TRBV7-6 CASSRMGQQYF TGTGCCAGCAGCCGAATGGGACAGCAGTACTTC
NA NA 17 TRBJ1-5 TRBV4-3 CASSQVISGVHNQPQHF TGCGCCAGCAGCCAAGTAATTTCAGGGGTTCACAATCAGCCCCAGCATTTT
NA NA 18 TRBJ1-4 TRBV15 CATSRDNERAGRDEKLFF TGTGCCACCAGCAGAGATAATGAACGAGCAGGGAGGGATGAAAAACTGTTTTTT
NA TRBD2 16 TRBJ2-1 TRBV27 CASSIYSGRAYNEQFF TGTGCCAGCAGTATTTATAGCGGGAGGGCCTACAATGAGCAGTTCTTC
NA NA 14 TRBJ2-1 TRBV11-2 CASSSLDGYNEQFF TGTGCCAGCAGCTCCCTGGACGGTTACAATGAGCAGTTCTTC
NA NA 12 TRBJ1-5 TRBV7-9 CASSLGGGPQHF TGTGCCAGCAGCTTAGGGGGGGGGCCCCAGCATTTT
NA NA 16 TRBJ2-1 TRBV27 CASSFRKEVAYNEQFF TGTGCCAGCAGCTTCAGAAAGGAAGTAGCTTACAATGAGCAGTTCTTC
NA TRBD2 14 TRBJ2-1 TRBV18 CASSPGEGRNEQFF TGTGCCAGCTCACCGGGGGAGGGCCGGAATGAGCAGTTCTTC
NA TRBD1 18 TRBJ1-5 TRBV28 CASRGGQGEAVSNQPQHF TGTGCCAGCAGGGGGGGACAGGGGGAGGCGGTGAGCAATCAGCCCCAGCATTTT
few NA 15 TRBJ2-5 TRBV6-1 CASSERPGRQETQYF TGTGCCAGCAGTGAACGTCCCGGACGGCAAGAGACCCAGTACTTC
NA TRBD2 20 TRBJ2-7 TRBV5-1 CASSPPGRGTSGRNAYEQYF TGCGCCAGCAGCCCGCCGGGGAGAGGGACTAGCGGGAGGAACGCCTACGAGCAGTACTTC
once NA 14 TRBJ2-7 TRBV10-2 CASSPWAASYEQYF TGCGCCAGCAGCCCCTGGGCGGCCTCCTACGAGCAGTACTTC
NA TRBD2 16 TRBJ2-7 TRBV10-2 CASIPSGRADSYEQYF TGCGCCAGCATCCCTAGCGGGAGGGCTGATTCCTACGAGCAGTACTTC
NA NA 17 TRBJ2-1 TRBV27 CASRENPLAPSYNEQFF TGTGCCAGCAGAGAAAACCCACTGGCCCCCTCTTACAATGAGCAGTTCTTC
few NA 15 TRBJ1-4 TRBV15 CATSRSRSSNEKLFF TGTGCCACCAGCAGAAGTAGAAGTTCTAATGAAAAACTGTTTTTT
once TRBD2 15 TRBJ2-7 TRBV27 CASSLSGGWAYEQYF TGTGCCAGCAGTTTATCCGGGGGGTGGGCCTACGAGCAGTACTTC
few TRBD2 14 TRBJ2-1 TRBV30 CAWSVGRAGNEQFF TGTGCCTGGAGTGTGGGGAGGGCCGGTAATGAGCAGTTCTTC
once NA 15 TRBJ2-7 TRBV5-1 CASSLAIGSSYEQYF TGCGCCAGCAGCTTGGCCATCGGGAGCTCCTACGAGCAGTACTTC
NA NA 12 TRBJ1-4 TRBV2 CASSVGNEKLFF TGTGCCAGCTCAGTAGGAAATGAAAAACTGTTTTTT
NA NA 11 TRBJ1-1 TRBV5-4 CASRLESEAFF TGTGCCAGCAGACTCGAGTCTGAAGCTTTCTTT
NA NA 15 TRBJ1-4 TRBV6-6 CASLLHPTANKKLFF TGTGCCAGCCTTTTACACCCCACCGCCAATAAAAAACTGTTTTTT
NA NA 14 TRBJ1-1 TRBV30 CAWSAGGGNTEAFF TGTGCCTGGAGTGCCGGGGGGGGGAACACTGAAGCTTTCTTT
NA TRBD2 23 TRBJ2-1 TRBV5-1 CASSLPPDMTSGREAFSYNEQFF TGCGCCAGCAGCTTGCCACCAGATATGACTAGCGGGAGGGAGGCCTTCTCCTACAATGAGCAGTTCTTC
NA NA 14 TRBJ2-7 TRBV19 CASSIVLQGSEQYF TGTGCCAGTAGTATAGTTCTACAGGGAAGCGAGCAGTACTTC
NA TRBD1 14 TRBJ2-2 TRBV25-1 CASSDTGGFGKLFF TGTGCCAGCAGTGATACAGGGGGCTTTGGGAAGCTGTTTTTT
NA NA 13 TRBJ1-5 TRBV27 CASSWQEDQPQHF TGTGCCAGCAGTTGGCAAGAAGATCAGCCCCAGCATTTT
NA TRBD1 15 TRBJ2-4 TRBV7-9 CASSLAQGAKNIQYF TGTGCCAGCAGCTTAGCACAGGGGGCCAAAAACATTCAGTACTTC
NA TRBD1 16 TRBJ2-2 TRBV28 CASSPTGGAIPGELFF TGTGCCAGCAGCCCGACAGGGGGCGCGATTCCCGGGGAGCTGTTTTTT
NA NA 12 TRBJ2-1 TRBV11-3 CASSLLWNEQFF TGTGCCAGCAGCCTTTTGTGGAATGAGCAGTTCTTC